This TCR beta chain was obtained from a study of T-cell memory formation after mild COVID-19. Study results and caveats: Chiefly within CM and EM were the contracting CD4+ clones; CD8+ ones were within EMRA. Memory cells collected pre-infection included some clones that later responded, suggesting cross-reactive memory joined.

TCRdb re-called the 5' RACE reads through MiXCR, storing one row per CDR3 protein. Of about 470,000 distinct CDR3 sequences listed, around a sixth were seen once; the top ten hold about 12%. This clonotype was counted only a few times. Antigen unknown. The CDR3 sequence is 14 residues long. V was clipped by 3 bases and J by 4 bases, with 10 bases between them. The sample comprised PBMCs or a T cell subset sorted from them (not recorded which). This chain joins TRBV12-3 or TRBV12-4 and TRBJ1-3; tentatively, D is TRBD1 (5 bases). The origin of this receptor is an adult woman who had mild COVID-19 (a few samples of this study predate the infection). Cell type and time point are not known. The CDR3 reads CASSFGGTGNTIYF. CDR3 bases: TGTGCCAGCAGTTTTGGAGGGACGGGAAACACCATATATTTT.